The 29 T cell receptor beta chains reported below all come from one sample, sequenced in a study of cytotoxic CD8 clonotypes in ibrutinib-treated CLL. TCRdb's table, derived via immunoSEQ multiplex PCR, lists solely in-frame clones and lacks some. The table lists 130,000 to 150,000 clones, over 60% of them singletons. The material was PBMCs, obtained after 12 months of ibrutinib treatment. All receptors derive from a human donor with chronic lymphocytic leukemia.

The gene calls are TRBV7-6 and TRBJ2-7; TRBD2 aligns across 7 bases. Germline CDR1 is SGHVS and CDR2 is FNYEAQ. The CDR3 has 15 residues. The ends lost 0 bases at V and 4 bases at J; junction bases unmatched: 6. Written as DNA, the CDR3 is TGTGCCAGCAGCTTAGCGGGAGGGCCCTCTTACGAGCAGTACTTC. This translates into CASSLAGGPSYEQYF.

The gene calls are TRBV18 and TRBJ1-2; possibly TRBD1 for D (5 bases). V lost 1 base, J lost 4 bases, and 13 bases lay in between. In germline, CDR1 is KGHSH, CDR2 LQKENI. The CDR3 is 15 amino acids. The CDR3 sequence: CASSPQGTGIYGYTF. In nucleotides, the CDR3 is TGTGCCAGCTCACCACAAGGAACAGGCATCTATGGCTACACCTTC.

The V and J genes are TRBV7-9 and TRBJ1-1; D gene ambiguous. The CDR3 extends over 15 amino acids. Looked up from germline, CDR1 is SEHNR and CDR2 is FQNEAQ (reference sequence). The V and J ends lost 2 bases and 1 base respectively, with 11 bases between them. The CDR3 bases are TGTGCCAGCAGCTTATTTCCGGGAACGAACACTGAAGCTTTCTTT. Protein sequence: CASSLFPGTNTEAFF.

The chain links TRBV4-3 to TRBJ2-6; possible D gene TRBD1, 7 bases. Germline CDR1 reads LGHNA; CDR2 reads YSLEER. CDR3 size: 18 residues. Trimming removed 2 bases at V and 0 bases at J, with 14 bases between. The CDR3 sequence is CASSQQGGYYSGANVLTF. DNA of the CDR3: TGCGCCAGCAGCCAACAGGGGGGATACTACTCTGGGGCCAACGTCCTGACTTTC.

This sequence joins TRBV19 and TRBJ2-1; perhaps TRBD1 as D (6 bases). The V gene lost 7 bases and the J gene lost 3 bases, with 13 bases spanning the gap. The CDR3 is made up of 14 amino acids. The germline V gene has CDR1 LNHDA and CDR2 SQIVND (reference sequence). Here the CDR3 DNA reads TGTGCCAGTAAACCTGGGGGCTACTACAATGAGCAGTTCTTC. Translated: CASKPGGYYNEQFF.

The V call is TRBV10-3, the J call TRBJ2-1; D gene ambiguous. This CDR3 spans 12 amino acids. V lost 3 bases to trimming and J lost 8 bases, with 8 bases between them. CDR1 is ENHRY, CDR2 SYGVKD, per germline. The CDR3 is CAISDASHEQFF. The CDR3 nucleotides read TGTGCCATCAGTGATGCGTCCCATGAGCAGTTCTTC.

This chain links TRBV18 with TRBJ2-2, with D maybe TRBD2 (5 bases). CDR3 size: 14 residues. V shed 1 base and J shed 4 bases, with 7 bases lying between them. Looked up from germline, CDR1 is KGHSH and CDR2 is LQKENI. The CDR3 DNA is TGTGCCAGCTCACCACGCAGCGGCACCGGGGAGCTGTTTTTT. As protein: CASSPRSGTGELFF.

This CDR3 reads CASSRSGGLETQYF. The CDR3 DNA is TGTGCCAGTAGTCGGTCAGGGGGGTTGGAGACCCAGTACTTC. V usage is TRBV19 and J usage is TRBJ2-5, with D tentatively TRBD1 (7 bases). The V end lost 5 bases, the J end lost 5 bases, and 15 bases lay between the germline ends. This CDR3 is 14 amino acids long. Germline-derived CDR1 and CDR2 are LNHDA and SQIVND (reference sequence).

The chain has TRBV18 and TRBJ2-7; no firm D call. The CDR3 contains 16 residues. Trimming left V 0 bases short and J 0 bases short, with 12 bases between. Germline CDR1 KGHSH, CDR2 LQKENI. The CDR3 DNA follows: TGTGCCAGCTCACCACCTGGGGAATCGAGCTCCTACGAGCAGTACTTC. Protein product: CASSPPGESSSYEQYF.

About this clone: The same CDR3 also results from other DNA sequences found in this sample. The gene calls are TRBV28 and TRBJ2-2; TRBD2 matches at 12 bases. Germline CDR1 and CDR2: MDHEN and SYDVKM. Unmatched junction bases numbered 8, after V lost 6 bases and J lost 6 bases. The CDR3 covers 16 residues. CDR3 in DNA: TGTGCCAGCAGCCCTCCCCTAGCGGGAGGGCCCGGGGAGCTGTTTTTT. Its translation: CASSPPLAGGPGELFF.

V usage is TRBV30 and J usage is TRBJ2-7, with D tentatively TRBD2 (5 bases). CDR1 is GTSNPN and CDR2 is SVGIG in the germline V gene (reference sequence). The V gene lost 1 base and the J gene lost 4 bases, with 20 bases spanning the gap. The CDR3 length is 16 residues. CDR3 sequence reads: CAWSGGSPGTGYEQYF. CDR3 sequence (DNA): TGTGCCTGGAGTGGAGGGTCTCCAGGAACGGGTTACGAGCAGTACTTC.

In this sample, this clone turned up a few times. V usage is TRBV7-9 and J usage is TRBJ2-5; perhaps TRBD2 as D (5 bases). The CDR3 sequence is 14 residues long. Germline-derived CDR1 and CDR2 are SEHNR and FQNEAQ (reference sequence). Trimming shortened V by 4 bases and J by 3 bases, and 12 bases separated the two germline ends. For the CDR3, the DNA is TGTGCCAGCAGCTACACTAGTGGTGAAGAGACCCAGTACTTC. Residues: CASSYTSGEETQYF.

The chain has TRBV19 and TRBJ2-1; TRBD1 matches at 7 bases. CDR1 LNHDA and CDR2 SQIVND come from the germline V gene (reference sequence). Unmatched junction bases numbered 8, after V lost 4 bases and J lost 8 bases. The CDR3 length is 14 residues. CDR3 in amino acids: CASSTTDRDDEQFF. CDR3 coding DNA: TGTGCCAGTAGTACGACCGACAGGGATGATGAGCAGTTCTTC.

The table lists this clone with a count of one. CDR3 nucleotide sequence: TGTGCCAGCAGCTTGGAACAGACCTCTGGAAACACCATATATTTT. It encodes CASSLEQTSGNTIYF. The chain employs TRBV5-5 and TRBJ1-3, with no clear D. Germline V gives CDR1 SGHKS, CDR2 YYEKEE (reference sequence). The CDR3 consists of 15 residues. V lost 0 bases, J lost 0 bases, and 7 bases lay in between. Supplemented by reference TRBV5-5 and TRBJ1-3, the full variable domain reads DAGVTQSPTHLIKTRGQQVTLRCSPISGHKSVSWYQQVLGQGPQFIFQYYEKEERGRGNFPDRFSARQFPNYSSELNVNALLLGDSALYLCASSLEQTSGNTIYFGEGSWLTVV.

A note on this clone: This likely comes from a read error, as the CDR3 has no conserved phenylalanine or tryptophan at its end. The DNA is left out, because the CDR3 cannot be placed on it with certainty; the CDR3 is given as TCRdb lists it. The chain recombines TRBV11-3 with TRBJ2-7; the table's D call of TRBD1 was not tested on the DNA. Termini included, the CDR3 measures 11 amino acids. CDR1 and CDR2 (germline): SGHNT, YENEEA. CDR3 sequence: CASSSRTGTGS.

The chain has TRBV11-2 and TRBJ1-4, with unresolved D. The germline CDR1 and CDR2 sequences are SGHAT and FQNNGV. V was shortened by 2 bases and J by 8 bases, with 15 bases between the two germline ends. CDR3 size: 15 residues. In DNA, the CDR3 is TGTGCCAGCAGCTTAAATCCTCTCGGGCGGGAAAAACTGTTTTTT. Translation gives CASSLNPLGREKLFF.

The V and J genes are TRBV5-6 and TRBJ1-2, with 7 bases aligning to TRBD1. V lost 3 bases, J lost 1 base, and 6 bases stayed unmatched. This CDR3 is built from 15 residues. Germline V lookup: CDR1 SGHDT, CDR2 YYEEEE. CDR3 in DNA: TGTGCCAGCAGCTCGGACAGGCCCGTTAACTATGGCTACACCTTC. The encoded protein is CASSSDRPVNYGYTF.

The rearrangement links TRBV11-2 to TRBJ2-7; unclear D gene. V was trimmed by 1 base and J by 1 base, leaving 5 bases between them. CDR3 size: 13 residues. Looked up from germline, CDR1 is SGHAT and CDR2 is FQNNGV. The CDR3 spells CASSLGRSYEQYF. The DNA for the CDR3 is TGTGCCAGCAGCTTAGGAAGGTCCTACGAGCAGTACTTC.

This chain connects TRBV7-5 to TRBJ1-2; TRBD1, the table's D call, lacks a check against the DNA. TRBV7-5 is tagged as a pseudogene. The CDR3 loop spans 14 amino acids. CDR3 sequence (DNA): TGTGTCAGAAGCTTATCGCCAGGGGACTATGGCTACACCTTC. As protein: CVRSLSPGDYGYTF.

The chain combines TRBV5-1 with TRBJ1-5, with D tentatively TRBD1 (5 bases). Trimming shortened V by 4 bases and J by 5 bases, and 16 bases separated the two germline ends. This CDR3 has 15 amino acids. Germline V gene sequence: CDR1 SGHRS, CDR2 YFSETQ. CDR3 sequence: CASSPRGGADQPQHF. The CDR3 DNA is TGCGCCAGCAGCCCTCGGGGGGGTGCAGATCAGCCCCAGCATTTT. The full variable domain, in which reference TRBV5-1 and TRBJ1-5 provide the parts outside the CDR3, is KAGVTQTPRYLIKTRGQQVTLSCSPISGHRSVSWYQQTPGQGLQFLFEYFSETQRNKGNFPGRFSGRQFSNSRSEMNVSTLELGDSALYLCASSPRGGADQPQHFGDGTRLSIL.

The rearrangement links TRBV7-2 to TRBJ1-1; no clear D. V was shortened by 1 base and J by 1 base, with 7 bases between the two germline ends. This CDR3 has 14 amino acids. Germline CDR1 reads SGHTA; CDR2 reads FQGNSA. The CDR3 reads CASSLVRGNTEAFF. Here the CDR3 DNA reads TGTGCCAGCAGCTTAGTACGGGGGAACACTGAAGCTTTCTTT.

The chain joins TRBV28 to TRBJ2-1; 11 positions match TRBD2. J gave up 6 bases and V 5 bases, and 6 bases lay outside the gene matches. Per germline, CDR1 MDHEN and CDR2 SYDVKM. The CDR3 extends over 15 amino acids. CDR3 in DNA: TGTGCCAGCAGTCCGACTAGCGGGATAGGCAATGAGCAGTTCTTC. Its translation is CASSPTSGIGNEQFF.

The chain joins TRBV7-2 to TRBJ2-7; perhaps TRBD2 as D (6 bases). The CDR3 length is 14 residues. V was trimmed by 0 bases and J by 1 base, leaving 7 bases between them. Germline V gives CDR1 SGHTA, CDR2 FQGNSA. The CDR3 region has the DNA TGTGCCAGCAGCTTAGCCCTAGCGTCCTACGAGCAGTACTTC. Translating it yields CASSLALASYEQYF. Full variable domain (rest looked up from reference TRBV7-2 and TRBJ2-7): GAGVSQSPSNKVTEKGKDVELRCDPISGHTALYWYRQSLGQGLEFLIYFQGNSAPDKSGLPSDRFSAERTGGSVSTLTIQRTQQEDSAVYLCASSLALASYEQYFGPGTRLTVT.

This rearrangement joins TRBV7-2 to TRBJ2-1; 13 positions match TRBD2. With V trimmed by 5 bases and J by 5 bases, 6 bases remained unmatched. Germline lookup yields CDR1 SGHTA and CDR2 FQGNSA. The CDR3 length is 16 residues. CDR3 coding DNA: TGTGCCAGCAGCATGGGGACTAGCGGGGTAGACAATGAGCAGTTCTTC. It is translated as CASSMGTSGVDNEQFF.

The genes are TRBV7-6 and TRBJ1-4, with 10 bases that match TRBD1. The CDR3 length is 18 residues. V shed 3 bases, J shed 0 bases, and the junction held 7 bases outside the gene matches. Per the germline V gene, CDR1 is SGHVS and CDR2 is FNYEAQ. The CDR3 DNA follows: TGTGCCAGCAGCTTTTTGAGACAGGGGGCAGCAACTAATGAAAAACTGTTTTTT. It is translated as CASSFLRQGAATNEKLFF.

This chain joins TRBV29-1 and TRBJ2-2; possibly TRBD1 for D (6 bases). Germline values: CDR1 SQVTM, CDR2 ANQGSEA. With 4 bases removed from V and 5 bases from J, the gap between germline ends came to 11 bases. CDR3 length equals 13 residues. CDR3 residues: CSVVRGDTGELFF. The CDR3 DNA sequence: TGCAGCGTTGTCAGGGGTGATACCGGGGAGCTGTTTTTT.

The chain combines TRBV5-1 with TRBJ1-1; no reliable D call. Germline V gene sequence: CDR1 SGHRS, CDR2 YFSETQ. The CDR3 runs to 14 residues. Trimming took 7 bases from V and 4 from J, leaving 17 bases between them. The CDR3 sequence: CASHPSRIGTEAFF. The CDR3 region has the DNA TGCGCCAGCCATCCGTCCAGGATAGGCACTGAAGCTTTCTTT. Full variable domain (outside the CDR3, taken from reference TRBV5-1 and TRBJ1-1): KAGVTQTPRYLIKTRGQQVTLSCSPISGHRSVSWYQQTPGQGLQFLFEYFSETQRNKGNFPGRFSGRQFSNSRSEMNVSTLELGDSALYLCASHPSRIGTEAFFGQGTRLTVV.

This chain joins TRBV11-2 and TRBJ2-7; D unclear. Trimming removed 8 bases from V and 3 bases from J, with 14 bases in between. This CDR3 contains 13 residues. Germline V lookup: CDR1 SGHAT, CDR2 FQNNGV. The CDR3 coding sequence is TGTGCCAGCGAAACTTCCAGAAGCTACGAGCAGTACTTC. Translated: CASETSRSYEQYF. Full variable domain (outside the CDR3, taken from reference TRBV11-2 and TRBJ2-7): EAGVAQSPRYKIIEKRQSVAFWCNPISGHATLYWYQQILGQGPKLLIQFQNNGVVDDSQLPKDRFSAERLKGVDSTLKIQPAKLEDSAVYLCASETSRSYEQYFGPGTRLTVT.

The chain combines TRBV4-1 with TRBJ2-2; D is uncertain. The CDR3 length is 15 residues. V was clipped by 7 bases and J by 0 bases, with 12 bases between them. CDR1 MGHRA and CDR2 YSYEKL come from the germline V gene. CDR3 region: CASTTRLANTGELFF. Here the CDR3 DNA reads TGCGCCAGCACTACAAGGCTAGCGAACACCGGGGAGCTGTTTTTT.